This TCR beta chain originates from a study of PD-1 blockade in classical Hodgkin lymphoma. About this clone itself: Its antigen is unknown.

Time point here: cycle 4 day 1 (C4D1), after more than five weeks of nivolumab. Exposure to brentuximab vedotin varied, and each patient had relapsed following autologous stem cell transplantation. TCRdb's copy holds only in-frame clones and misses some; the assay was immunoSEQ multiplex PCR. The data hold approximately 89,000 clones, with 83% observed a single time. This CDR3 has 16 residues. V lost 7 bases, J lost 3 bases, and 8 bases stayed unmatched. The germline V gene encodes CDR1 LNHDA and CDR2 SQIVND (reference sequence). Notes on the study in general: Nivolumab initiated under 1 year post-ASCT led to patient exclusion.

The source material was peripheral blood mononuclear cells (PBMCs), sampled before the fourth cycle of nivolumab. The clonotype was recovered from a human donor with classical Hodgkin lymphoma. The J gene is TRBJ2-2, the V gene TRBV19, with TRBD2 identical over 10 bases. CDR3 in amino acids: CASMSLTSGHTGELFF. CDR3 bases: TGTGCCAGTATGAGTTTGACTAGCGGGCACACCGGGGAGCTGTTTTTT.